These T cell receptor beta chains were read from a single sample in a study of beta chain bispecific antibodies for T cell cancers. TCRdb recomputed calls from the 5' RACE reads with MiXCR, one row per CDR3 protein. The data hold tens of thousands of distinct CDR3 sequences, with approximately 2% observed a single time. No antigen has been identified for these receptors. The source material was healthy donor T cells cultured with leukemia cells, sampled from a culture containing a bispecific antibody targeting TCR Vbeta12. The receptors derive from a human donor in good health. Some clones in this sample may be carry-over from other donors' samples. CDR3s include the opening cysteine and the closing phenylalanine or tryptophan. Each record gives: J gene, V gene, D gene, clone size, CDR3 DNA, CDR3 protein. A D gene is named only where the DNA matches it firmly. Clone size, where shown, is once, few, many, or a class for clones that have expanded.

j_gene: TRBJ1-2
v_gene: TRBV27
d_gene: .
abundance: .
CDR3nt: TGTGCCAGCAGTTTTGGGTCTTACTATGGCTACACCTTC
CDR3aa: CASSFGSYYGYTF

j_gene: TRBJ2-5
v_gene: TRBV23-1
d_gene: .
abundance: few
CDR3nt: TGCCCCCGGGGCAGTCGTCGAAACCAAGAGACCCAGTACTTC
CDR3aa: CPRGSRRNQETQYF

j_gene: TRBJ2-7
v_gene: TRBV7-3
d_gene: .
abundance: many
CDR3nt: TGTGCCAGCAGCCAGGGGGGTAGCGGGGTCTACGAGCAGTACTTC
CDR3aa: CASSQGGSGVYEQYF

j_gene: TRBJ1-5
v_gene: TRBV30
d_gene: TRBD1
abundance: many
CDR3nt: TGTGCCTGGAGTGGAACGACAGGGAGCAATCAGCCCCAGCATTTT
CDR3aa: CAWSGTTGSNQPQHF

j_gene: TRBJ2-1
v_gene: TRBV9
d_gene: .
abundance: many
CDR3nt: TGTGCCAGCAGCGTAGCTACCCGGGAGTATAAGGATGAGCAGTTCTTC
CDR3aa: CASSVATREYKDEQFF

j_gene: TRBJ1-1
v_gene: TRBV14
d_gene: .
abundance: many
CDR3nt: TGTGCCAGCAGCTTCACTTCGAACACTGAAGCTTTCTTT
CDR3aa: CASSFTSNTEAFF

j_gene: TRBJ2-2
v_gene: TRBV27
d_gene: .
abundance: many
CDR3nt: TGTGCCAGCAGTTTTCTAACAGCGAACACCGGGGAGCTGTTTTTT
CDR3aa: CASSFLTANTGELFF

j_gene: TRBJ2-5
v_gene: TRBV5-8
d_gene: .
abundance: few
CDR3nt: TGTGCCAGCAGCTTGTCGTTAGAGACCCAGTACTTC
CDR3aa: CASSLSLETQYF

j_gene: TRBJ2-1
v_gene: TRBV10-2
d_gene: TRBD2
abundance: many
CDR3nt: TGCGCCAGCAGTGAGTGGGCTAGCGGGACCTACAATGAGCAGTTCTTC
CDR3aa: CASSEWASGTYNEQFF

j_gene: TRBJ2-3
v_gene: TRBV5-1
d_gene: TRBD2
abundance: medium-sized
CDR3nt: TGCGCCAGCAGCTATTCAGGGCTAGCGGACACAGATACGCAGTATTTT
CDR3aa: CASSYSGLADTDTQYF

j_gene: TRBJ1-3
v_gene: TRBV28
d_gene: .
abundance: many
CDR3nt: TGTGCCAGCAGTTCTGGACGGATCTCCTCTGGAAACACCATATATTTT
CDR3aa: CASSSGRISSGNTIYF

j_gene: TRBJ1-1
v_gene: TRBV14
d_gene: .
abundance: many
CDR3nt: TGTGCCAGCAGCCTTGACACCGGGACTCTCTTAACTGAAGCTTTCTTT
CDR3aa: CASSLDTGTLLTEAFF

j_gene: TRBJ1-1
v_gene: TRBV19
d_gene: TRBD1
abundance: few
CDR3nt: TGTGCCAGTAGTGTCCAGGGGGCGAACACTGAAGCTTTCTTT
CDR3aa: CASSVQGANTEAFF

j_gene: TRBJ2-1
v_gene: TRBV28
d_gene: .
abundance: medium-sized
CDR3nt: TGTGCCAGCAGTCTCACAGGGCGGGGTGAGCAGTTCTTC
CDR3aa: CASSLTGRGEQFF

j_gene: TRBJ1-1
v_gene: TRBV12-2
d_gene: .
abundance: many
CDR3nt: TGTGCAAGTCGCTTAGCGGGGGGTAAAGCTTTCTTT
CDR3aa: CASRLAGGKAFF

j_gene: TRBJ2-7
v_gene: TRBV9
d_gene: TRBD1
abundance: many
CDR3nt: TGTGCCAGCAGCGTAGAAAGCAGGGGGCGCGAGCAGTACTTC
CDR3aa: CASSVESRGREQYF

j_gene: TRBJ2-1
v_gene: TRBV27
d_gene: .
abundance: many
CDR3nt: TGTGCCAGCTCGAAAGGAGGGGCCTACAATGAGCAGTTCTTC
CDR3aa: CASSKGGAYNEQFF

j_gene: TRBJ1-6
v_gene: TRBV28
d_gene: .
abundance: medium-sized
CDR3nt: TGTGCCAGCAACCTGGAAGGATCTTATAATTCACCCCTCCACTTT
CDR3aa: CASNLEGSYNSPLHF

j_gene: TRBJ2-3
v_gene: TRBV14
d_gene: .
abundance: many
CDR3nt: TGTGCCAGCAGCCAAGGGGGCACAGGACCCTCAGATACGCAGTATTTT
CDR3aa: CASSQGGTGPSDTQYF

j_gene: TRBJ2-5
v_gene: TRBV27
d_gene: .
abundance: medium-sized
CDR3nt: TGTGCCAGCAGTCATTCCGCCAACCCCAAAGAGACCCAGTACTTC
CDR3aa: CASSHSANPKETQYF

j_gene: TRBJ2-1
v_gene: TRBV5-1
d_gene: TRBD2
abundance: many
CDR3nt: TGCGCCAGCAGCCTCCATAGCGGGCCCTTTTCATACAATGAGCAGTTCTTC
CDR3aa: CASSLHSGPFSYNEQFF

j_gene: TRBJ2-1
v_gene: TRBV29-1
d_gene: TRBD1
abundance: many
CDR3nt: TGCAGCGTTGTCACTGGACAGGGGGCGTCCTACAATGAGCAGTTCTTC
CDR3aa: CSVVTGQGASYNEQFF

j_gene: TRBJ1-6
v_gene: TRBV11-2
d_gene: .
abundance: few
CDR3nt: TGTGCCAGCAGCTTAGAGAGTTGGGAGGGTTCACCCCTCCACTTT
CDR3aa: CASSLESWEGSPLHF

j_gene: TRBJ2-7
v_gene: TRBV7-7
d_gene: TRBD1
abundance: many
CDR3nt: TGTGCTAGCAGCTTGCGACAGGGTTTGTCCTACGAGCAGTACTTC
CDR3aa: CASSLRQGLSYEQYF

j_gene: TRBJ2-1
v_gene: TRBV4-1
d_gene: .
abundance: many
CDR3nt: TGCGCCAGCAGCCAAGAATTCGAGGACACTGACTACAATGAGCAGTTCTTC
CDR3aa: CASSQEFEDTDYNEQFF

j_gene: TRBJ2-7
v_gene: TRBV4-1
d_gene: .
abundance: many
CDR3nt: TGCGCCAGCAGCCTGGTGGGGGGTAGCTCCTACGAGCAGTACTTC
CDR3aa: CASSLVGGSSYEQYF

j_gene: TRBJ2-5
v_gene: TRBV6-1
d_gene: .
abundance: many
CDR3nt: TGTGCCAGCAGTGCAGGATATCAAGAGACCCAGTACTTC
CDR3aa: CASSAGYQETQYF

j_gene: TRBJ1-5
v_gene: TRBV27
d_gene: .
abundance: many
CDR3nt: TGTGCCAGCAGTGAACAGGGTAGCAATCAGCCCCAGCATTTT
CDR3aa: CASSEQGSNQPQHF

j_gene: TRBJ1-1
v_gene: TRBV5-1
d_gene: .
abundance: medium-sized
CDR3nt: TGCGCCAGCAGCTCGTCCCCCAGGGATGCCAACACTGAAGCTTTCTTT
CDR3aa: CASSSSPRDANTEAFF

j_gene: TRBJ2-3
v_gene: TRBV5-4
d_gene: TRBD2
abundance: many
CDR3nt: TGTGCCAGCAGCTTGGGCGGGGGGAGCACAGATACGCAGTATTTT
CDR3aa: CASSLGGGSTDTQYF

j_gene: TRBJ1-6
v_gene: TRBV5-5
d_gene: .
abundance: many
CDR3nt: TGTGCCAGCAGCTTGGAGGTACATCTGGGGGATTCACCCCTCCACTTT
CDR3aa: CASSLEVHLGDSPLHF

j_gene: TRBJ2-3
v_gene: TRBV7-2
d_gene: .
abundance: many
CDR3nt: TGTGCCAGCAGCCCCAGACTGGGGGCAGATACGCAGTATTTT
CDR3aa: CASSPRLGADTQYF

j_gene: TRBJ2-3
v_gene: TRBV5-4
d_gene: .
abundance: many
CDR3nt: TGTGCCAGCAGCTTGATTCGTTCGGGGACAGATACGCAGTATTTT
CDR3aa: CASSLIRSGTDTQYF

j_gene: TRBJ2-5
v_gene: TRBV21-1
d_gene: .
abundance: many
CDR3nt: TGTGCCAGCGCCGCGACTAGCGGGGTGTGGGAGACCCAGTACTTC
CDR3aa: CASAATSGVWETQYF

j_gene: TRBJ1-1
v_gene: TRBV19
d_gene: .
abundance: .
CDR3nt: TGTGCCAGTAGTAGAGGGAGGACCAGGACGAACACTGAAGCTTTCTTT
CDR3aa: CASSRGRTRTNTEAFF

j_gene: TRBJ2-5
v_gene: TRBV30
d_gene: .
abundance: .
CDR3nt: TGTGCCTGGAGTGTATCGACCATCGGGGAGACCCAGTACTTC
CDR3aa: CAWSVSTIGETQYF

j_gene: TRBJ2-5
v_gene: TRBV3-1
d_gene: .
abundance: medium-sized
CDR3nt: TGTGCCAGCAGCCCTCTGCCAGGGTACCAAGAGACCCAGTACTTC
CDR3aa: CASSPLPGYQETQYF

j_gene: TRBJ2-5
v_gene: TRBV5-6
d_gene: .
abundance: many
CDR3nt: TGTGCCAGCAGTCTCCAGGGCGGTCTAGAGACCCAGTACTTC
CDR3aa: CASSLQGGLETQYF

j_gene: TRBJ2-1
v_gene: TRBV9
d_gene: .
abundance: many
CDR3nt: TGTGCCAGCAGCGTAGAGTCAGCCTCCCATGAGCAGTTCTTC
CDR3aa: CASSVESASHEQFF

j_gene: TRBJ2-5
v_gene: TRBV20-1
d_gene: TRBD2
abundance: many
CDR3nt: TGCAGTGCTAGTATAGGGACTAGAGAGGAGACCCAGTACTTC
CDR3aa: CSASIGTREETQYF

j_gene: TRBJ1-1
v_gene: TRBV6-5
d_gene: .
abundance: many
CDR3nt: TGTGCCAGCAGTTACGAAGGGATTGAAGCTTTCTTT
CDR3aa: CASSYEGIEAFF

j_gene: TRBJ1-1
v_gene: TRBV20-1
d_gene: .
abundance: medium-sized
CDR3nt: TGCAGTGCTAGAATCCAGAACACTGAAGCTTTCTTT
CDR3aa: CSARIQNTEAFF

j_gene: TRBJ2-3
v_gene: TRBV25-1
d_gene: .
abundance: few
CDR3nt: TGTGCCAGCAGTGGGTCCGAGGACATGACAGATACGCAGTATTTT
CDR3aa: CASSGSEDMTDTQYF

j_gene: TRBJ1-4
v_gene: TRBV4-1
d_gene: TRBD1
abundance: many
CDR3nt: TGCGCCAGCAGCCACGGACAGGGGGCAACTAATGAAAAACTGTTTTTT
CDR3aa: CASSHGQGATNEKLFF

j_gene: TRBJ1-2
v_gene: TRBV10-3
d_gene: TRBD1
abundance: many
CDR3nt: TGTGCCACCCAGCAGGGGACAGAAGGCTACACCTTC
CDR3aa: CATQQGTEGYTF

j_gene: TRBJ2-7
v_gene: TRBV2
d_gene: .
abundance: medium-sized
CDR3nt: TGTGCCAGCAGTCCCGGCGGGTACGAGCAGTACTTC
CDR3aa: CASSPGGYEQYF

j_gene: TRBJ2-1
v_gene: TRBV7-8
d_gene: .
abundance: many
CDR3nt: TGTGCCAGCAGCCTCGTCGGGGGAAGGGGCGGCCCCTACAATGAGCAGTTCTTC
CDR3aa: CASSLVGGRGGPYNEQFF

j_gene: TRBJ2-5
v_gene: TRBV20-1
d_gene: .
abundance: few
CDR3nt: TGCAGTGCTCCGACGGGAAATCAAGAGACCCAGTACTTC
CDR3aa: CSAPTGNQETQYF

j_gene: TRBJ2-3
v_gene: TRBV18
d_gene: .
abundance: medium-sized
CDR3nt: TGTGCCAGCTCACCAGGAGTTGCAGCAGATACGCAGTATTTT
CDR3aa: CASSPGVAADTQYF

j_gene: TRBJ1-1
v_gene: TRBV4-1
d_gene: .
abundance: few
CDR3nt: TGCGCCAGCAGCCGGGGACTTACCGAACCCCTCGACACTGAAGCTTTCTTT
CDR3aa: CASSRGLTEPLDTEAFF

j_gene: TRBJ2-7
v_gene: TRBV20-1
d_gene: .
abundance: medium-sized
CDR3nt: TGCAGTGCTAGAGATTCGGGGGTGGGCTACGAGCAGTACTTC
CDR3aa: CSARDSGVGYEQYF

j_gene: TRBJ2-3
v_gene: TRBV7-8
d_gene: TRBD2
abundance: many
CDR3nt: TGTGCCAGCAGCTTGAGACTAGCGGGGGAGTTTACGCAGTATTTT
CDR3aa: CASSLRLAGEFTQYF

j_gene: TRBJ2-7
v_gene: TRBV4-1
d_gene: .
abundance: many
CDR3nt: TGCGCCAGCAGCCAAGAAACAGGGAGAAGTTACGAGCAGTACTTC
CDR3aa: CASSQETGRSYEQYF

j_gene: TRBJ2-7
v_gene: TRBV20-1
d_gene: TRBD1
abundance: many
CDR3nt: TGCAGTGCCGTGCGGGGGACAGGGGGTTCCGAGCAGTACTTC
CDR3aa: CSAVRGTGGSEQYF

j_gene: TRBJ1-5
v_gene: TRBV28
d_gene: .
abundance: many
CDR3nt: TGTGCCACTTCGGTGGGGGGCACTATTAATCAGCCCCAGCATTTT
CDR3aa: CATSVGGTINQPQHF

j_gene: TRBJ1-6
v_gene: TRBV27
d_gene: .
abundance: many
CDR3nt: TGTGCCAGCAGTTTGGTAGGTTCACCCCTCCACTTT
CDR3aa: CASSLVGSPLHF